This passage covers 27 T cell receptor beta chains from one sample sequenced in a study of blood T cells in healthy people across ages (dated by TCRdb to the mid-2010s). Libraries were constructed by 5' RACE. Sequenced on an Illumina HiSeq 2500. The second PCR ran for roughly 7 to 11 cycles and used a J-beta primer mix along with a sample-barcoded 5' primer. TCRdb itself trimmed the public reads at Q25 with fastp, ran MiXCR and retained productive beta chains. Each CDR3 protein appears once, grouped with its most common genes and DNA. For this sample there are about 970,000 distinct CDR3 sequences; roughly 51% appear just once. The ten most abundant clones make up about a fifth of the sample. The sample taken for sequencing was blood. The origin of the receptors is an older woman in good health.

The rearrangement links TRBV20-1 to TRBJ2-1; TRBD1 matches at 9 bases. TRBJ2-7 explains the end of the DNA better; the J call may be wrong. The germline gives CDR1 DFQATT, CDR2 SNEGSKA (reference sequence). The CDR3 has 15 residues. Written as DNA, the CDR3 is TGCAGTGCTAGGGACCGGGACAGGGTCCACAATGAGCAGTACTTC. It is translated as CSARDRDRVHNEQYF.

This chain links TRBV10-1 with TRBJ1-4; unclear D gene. The CDR3 covers 14 residues. Trimming stripped 3 bases from V and 7 bases from J, with 12 bases between. Germline loops: CDR1 WNHNN, CDR2 SYGVQD (reference sequence). The CDR3 sequence is CASSETDVPEKLFF. CDR3 coding DNA: TGCGCCAGCAGTGAAACAGACGTACCTGAAAAACTGTTTTTT.

The chain carries TRBV7-2 and TRBJ1-6, with 8 nucleotides matching TRBD1. Looked up from germline, CDR1 is SGHTA and CDR2 is FQGNSA. V shed 7 bases, J shed 8 bases, and the junction held 22 bases outside the gene matches. This CDR3 comprises 19 residues. The CDR3 DNA reads TGTGCCAGCACCTTCCCCCTAGGACAGGGACGCAGAGGGTATTCACCCCTCCACTTT. Its translation is CASTFPLGQGRRGYSPLHF.

This chain joins TRBV12-3 or TRBV12-4 and TRBJ2-7, with D possibly being TRBD1 (5 bases). Trimming removed 3 bases at V and 4 bases at J, with 10 bases between. This CDR3 region has 13 residues. CDR3: CASSLGREYEQYF. Written as DNA, the CDR3 is TGTGCCAGCAGTTTGGGCAGGGAATACGAGCAGTACTTC.

This chain uses TRBV5-4 with TRBJ2-3; 9 nucleotides line up with TRBD2. Germline V gene data show CDR1 as SGHNT and CDR2 as YYREEE (reference sequence). The V and J ends lost 4 bases and 3 bases, in that order; junction bases with no gene match: 9. This CDR3 region has 16 residues. The CDR3 DNA is TGTGCCAGCAGCCCCGGGACTAGCCTACAGACAGATACGCAGTATTTT. The encoded protein is CASSPGTSLQTDTQYF.

The rearrangement uses TRBV28 and TRBJ2-1, with TRBD2 identical over 7 bases. Trimming took 2 bases from V and 11 from J; bases not matched to a gene: 9. CDR3 size: 14 residues. Germline V gene sequence: CDR1 MDHEN, CDR2 SYDVKM. The CDR3 DNA sequence: TGTGCCAGCAGTTTACCTCGACGGGAGGTTAAGCAGTTCTTC. Translation: CASSLPRREVKQFF.

This clonotype was seen a few times. The chain uses TRBV27 and TRBJ2-1; 9 nucleotides match TRBD2. J lost 8 bases, V lost 3 bases, and 14 bases had no gene match. Germline assignment: CDR1 MNHEY and CDR2 SMNVEV (reference sequence). The CDR3 covers 17 residues. CDR3: CASSFPRLAGVFDEQFF. The CDR3 DNA is TGTGCCAGCAGTTTCCCACGGTTAGCGGGAGTTTTCGATGAGCAGTTCTTC.

V is TRBV28 and J is TRBJ2-7, with 10 bases matching TRBD2. There are 17 residues in the CDR3. Germline trimming cut 5 bases from V and 3 bases from J; bases unmatched to any gene: 13. Germline CDR1 and CDR2: MDHEN and SYDVKM. CDR3 DNA: TGTGCCAGCAGTCCACTACTAAGCGGGAGGGGGGACTACGAGCAGTACTTC. Translation gives CASSPLLSGRGDYEQYF.

For the CDR3, the DNA is TGTGCCTGGAGTGTACTGGAGGGACGTACGCAGTATTTT. Encoded protein: CAWSVLEGRTQYF. The genes are TRBV30 and TRBJ2-3; a weak D match, TRBD2 (6 bases). Trimming left V 0 bases short and J 8 bases short, with 12 bases between. The germline V gene encodes CDR1 GTSNPN and CDR2 SVGIG (reference sequence). The CDR3 covers 13 residues.

The V call is TRBV7-9, the J call TRBJ2-3, with D uncertain. Germline CDR1 and CDR2: SEHNR and FQNEAQ (reference sequence). This CDR3 has 13 residues. V was cut by 5 bases and J by 6 bases, with 12 bases left in between. The CDR3, as DNA: TGTGCCAGCAGCCTACGCCCTGGGGATACGCAGTATTTT. This translates into CASSLRPGDTQYF.

The chain is built from TRBV10-3 and TRBJ1-6; D is perhaps TRBD1 (5 bases). The ends were cut back, 0 bases at V and 14 bases at J, with 14 bases in the middle. This CDR3 contains 14 residues. Germline V gives CDR1 ENHRY, CDR2 SYGVKD. CDR3: CAISESSGRIALHF. Written as DNA, the CDR3 is TGTGCCATCAGTGAGTCCTCAGGGAGGATAGCCCTCCACTTT.

The gene calls are TRBV7-2 and TRBJ2-1; D is possibly TRBD1 (5 bases). The CDR3 is made up of 14 amino acids. Looked up from germline, CDR1 is SGHTA and CDR2 is FQGNSA. Trimming shortened V by 6 bases and J by 8 bases, and 17 bases separated the two germline ends. The DNA of the CDR3 is TGTGCCAGCAGGGCTCGGTCAGGGCACGATGAGCAGTTCTTC. Protein product: CASRARSGHDEQFF.

The chain recombines TRBV7-3 with TRBJ2-1; D not resolved. The CDR3 contains 15 residues. V shed 2 bases and J shed 7 bases, with 15 bases lying between them. The germline CDR1 and CDR2 sequences are SGHTA and FQGTGA. The CDR3 DNA reads TGTGCCAGCAGCTTAGATCGGTCACTTAAAAATGAGCAGTTCTTC. Protein product: CASSLDRSLKNEQFF.

This clonotype was seen a few times. The rearrangement joins TRBV15 to TRBJ2-3, with D perhaps TRBD1 (5 bases). Looked up from germline, CDR1 is LNHNV and CDR2 is YYDKDF (reference sequence). CDR3 length equals 15 residues. V was clipped by 6 bases and J by 0 bases, with 13 bases between them. The CDR3: CATRSSGASTDTQYF. Written as DNA, the CDR3 is TGTGCCACCAGGTCGAGTGGGGCGAGCACAGATACGCAGTATTTT.

This chain uses TRBV7-2 with TRBJ2-7, with 8 bases identical to TRBD1. The CDR3 spans 18 residues. Germline V CDR1 and CDR2: SGHTA, FQGNSA. The V and J ends lost 1 base and 5 bases, in that order; junction bases with no gene match: 16. The DNA of the CDR3 is TGTGCCAGCAGCTTAGTGGGAAATCGGAATGACAGGGGCAACGAGCAGTACTTC. Protein product: CASSLVGNRNDRGNEQYF.

The rearrangement joins TRBV7-2 to TRBJ2-5; D may be TRBD2 (5 bases). From germline, CDR1 is SGHTA and CDR2 FQGNSA. This CDR3 region has 14 residues. Trimming shortened V by 6 bases and J by 11 bases, and 22 bases separated the two germline ends. The CDR3 sequence: CASRRASGNNEQYF. The DNA of the CDR3 is TGTGCCAGCAGGCGGGCTTCGGGTAACAATGAGCAGTACTTC.

This clonotype was counted only a few times. This chain joins TRBV10-3 and TRBJ1-6; D call uncertain. The CDR3 is 16 amino acids. Trimming pared 0 bases from V and 6 bases from J, leaving 12 bases between. The V gene's germline CDR1 is ENHRY and CDR2 SYGVKD. CDR3 residues: CAISESSRQINSPLHF. The DNA of the CDR3 is TGTGCCATCAGTGAGTCCTCGAGACAAATTAATTCACCCCTCCACTTT.

CDR3 bases: TGTGCCAGCAGTTCGGACAGGGGGCGGAACGAGCAGTACTTC. Protein sequence: CASSSDRGRNEQYF. The chain carries TRBV27 and TRBJ2-7; 11 bases fit TRBD1. The germline CDR1 and CDR2 sequences are MNHEY and SMNVEV (reference sequence). The V segment lost 4 bases and the J segment 5 bases; nucleotides outside the gene matches: 4. The CDR3 runs 14 residues.

The chain combines TRBV4-2 with TRBJ1-1; D uncertain. The CDR3 spans 13 residues. In germline, CDR1 is LGHNA, CDR2 YNFKEQ. The ends were cut back, 0 bases at V and 2 bases at J, with 4 bases in the middle. Here the CDR3 DNA reads TGTGCCAGCAGCCAAGACGTAAACACTGAAGCTTTCTTT. Translation: CASSQDVNTEAFF.

In this sample, this clonotype turned up once. This chain joins TRBV4-1 and TRBJ2-7, with D possibly matching TRBD1 (6 bases). CDR1 MGHRA and CDR2 YSYEKL come from the germline V gene. The CDR3 covers 17 residues. The germline V and J ends were trimmed by 0 bases and 2 bases, with 17 bases remaining between them. CDR3 DNA: TGCGCCAGCAGCCAAGAGACGGCAGGGGTTTTAACCTACGAGCAGTACTTC. As protein: CASSQETAGVLTYEQYF.

This clonotype was observed a handful of times. The chain uses TRBV2 and TRBJ1-2; D is unclear. The germline V and J ends were trimmed by 4 bases and 4 bases, with 7 bases remaining between them. Germline V lookup: CDR1 SNHLY, CDR2 FYNNEI. CDR3 length: 12 residues. This chain's CDR3 is CASSGGGYGYTF. The CDR3 nucleotides read TGTGCCAGCAGTGGGGGTGGCTATGGCTACACCTTC.

The V call is TRBV7-2, the J call TRBJ2-4; 7 bases are a match to TRBD2. The J call could be wrong; TRBJ2-5 is a better fit for the DNA end. Germline V CDR1 and CDR2: SGHTA, FQGNSA. The CDR3 length is 14 residues. The CDR3 DNA sequence: TGTGCCAGCAGCCGGGACTACCGCCAAGAGACCCAGTACTTC. Protein: CASSRDYRQETQYF.

This clonotype appeared a few times. The rearrangement joins TRBV4-3 to TRBJ2-3; 9 nucleotides line up with TRBD2. This CDR3 contains 16 residues. The ends lost 0 bases at V and 2 bases at J; junction bases unmatched: 3. Germline V gives CDR1 LGHNA, CDR2 YSLEER. CDR3 DNA: TGCGCCAGCAGCCAAGAGACTAGCGGATACACAGATACGCAGTATTTT. It codes for CASSQETSGYTDTQYF.

CDR3 sequence: CASSTQRKGYEQYF. CDR3 nucleotide sequence: TGTGCCAGCAGCACTCAGCGTAAGGGCTACGAGCAGTACTTC. The chain couples TRBV7-2 to TRBJ2-7; D unresolved. The CDR3 is 14 amino acids. Germline CDR1 and CDR2: SGHTA and FQGNSA. Trimming left V 5 bases short and J 3 bases short, with 14 bases between.

The chain links TRBV5-6 to TRBJ2-1, with D possibly being TRBD2 (5 bases). This CDR3 has 17 residues. Germline V gene sequence: CDR1 SGHDT, CDR2 YYEEEE. The V end lost 0 bases, the J end lost 0 bases, and 13 bases lay between the germline ends. DNA of the CDR3: TGTGCCAGCAGCTTGGAGCCGGGATATAGCTCCTACAATGAGCAGTTCTTC. It is translated as CASSLEPGYSSYNEQFF.

V usage is TRBV3-1 and J usage is TRBJ2-1, with D unclear. CDR3 length: 15 residues. The germline V and J ends were trimmed by 0 bases and 9 bases, with 15 bases remaining between them. Per the germline V gene, CDR1 is LGHDT and CDR2 is YNNKEL (reference sequence). The CDR3 region has the DNA TGTGCCAGCAGCCAAGATCTTCCGGCGTCTGGTGAGCAGTTCTTC. Translating it yields CASSQDLPASGEQFF.

The chain uses TRBV9 and TRBJ2-5; D is perhaps TRBD2 (5 bases). The J call may be in error: the DNA end matches TRBJ2-7 better. The CDR3 loop spans 14 amino acids. Germline V gene sequence: CDR1 SGDLS, CDR2 YYNGEE. The DNA of the CDR3 is TGTGCCAGCAGCGTAGCTCTCGGGATCGACGAGCAGTACTTC. Translating it yields CASSVALGIDEQYF.